This T cell receptor beta chain is from a study of control samples from healthy donors and cancer patients. Libraries were prepared by immunoSEQ multiplex PCR; TCRdb keeps only in-frame clonotypes and omits some of them. This sample yields around 90,000 clones, of which around nine tenths are seen a single time; roughly 20% belongs to the top ten. The CDR3 is made up of 17 amino acids. The germline V gene has CDR1 SGHAT and CDR2 FQNNGV. V was cut by 4 bases and J by 0 bases, with 16 bases left in between. This clone was counted only a few times. The receptor was derived from a man aged 25-45 years in good health. Sequences were obtained from blood. The gene calls are TRBV11-2 and TRBJ1-3; perhaps TRBD1 as D (6 bases). The CDR3 is CASSYPQQGLSGNTIYF. The DNA of the CDR3 is TGTGCCAGCAGCTACCCCCAACAGGGCCTCTCTGGAAACACCATATATTTT.